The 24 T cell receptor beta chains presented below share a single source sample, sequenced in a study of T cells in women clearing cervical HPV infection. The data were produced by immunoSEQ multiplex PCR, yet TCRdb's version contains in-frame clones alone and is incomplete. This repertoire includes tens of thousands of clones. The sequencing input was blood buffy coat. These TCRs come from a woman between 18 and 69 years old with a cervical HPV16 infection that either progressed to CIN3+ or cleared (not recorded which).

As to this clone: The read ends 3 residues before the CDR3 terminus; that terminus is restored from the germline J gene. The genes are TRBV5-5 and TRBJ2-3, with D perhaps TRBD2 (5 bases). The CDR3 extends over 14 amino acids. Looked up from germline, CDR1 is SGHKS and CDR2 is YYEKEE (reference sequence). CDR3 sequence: CASSLDRSGTPQYF. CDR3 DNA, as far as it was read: TGTGCCAGCAGCCTAGACCGCAGCGGTACGCCG.

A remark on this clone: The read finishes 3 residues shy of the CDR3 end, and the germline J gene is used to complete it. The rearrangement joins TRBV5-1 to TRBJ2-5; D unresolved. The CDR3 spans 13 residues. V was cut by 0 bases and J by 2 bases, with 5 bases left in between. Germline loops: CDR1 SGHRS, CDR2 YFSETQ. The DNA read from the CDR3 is TGCGCCAGCAGCTTGGCCTTTCAAGAGACC. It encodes CASSLAFQET. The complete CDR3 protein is CASSLAFQETQYF.

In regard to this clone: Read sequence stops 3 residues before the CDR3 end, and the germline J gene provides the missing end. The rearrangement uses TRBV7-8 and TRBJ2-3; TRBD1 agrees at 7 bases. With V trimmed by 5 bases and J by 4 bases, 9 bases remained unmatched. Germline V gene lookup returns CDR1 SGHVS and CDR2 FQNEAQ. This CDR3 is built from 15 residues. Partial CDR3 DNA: TGTGCCAGCAGCGACGGTAGGGGGCGAGCAGATACG. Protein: CASSDGRGRADT. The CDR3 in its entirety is CASSDGRGRADTQYF.

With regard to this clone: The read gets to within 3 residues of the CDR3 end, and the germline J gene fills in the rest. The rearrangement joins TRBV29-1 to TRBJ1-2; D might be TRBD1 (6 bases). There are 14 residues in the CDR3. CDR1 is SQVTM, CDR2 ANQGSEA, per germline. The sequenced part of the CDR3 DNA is TGCAGCGTCCGCCCCCCGACGGGGGGGCCAGGC. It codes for CSVRPPTGGPG. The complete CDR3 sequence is CSVRPPTGGPGYTF. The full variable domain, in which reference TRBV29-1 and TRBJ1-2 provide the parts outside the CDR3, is SAVISQKPSRDICQRGTSLTIQCQVDSQVTMMFWYRQQPGQSLTLIATANQGSEATYESGFVIDKFPISRPNLTFSTLTVSNMSPEDSSIYLCSVRPPTGGPGYTFGSGTRLTVV.

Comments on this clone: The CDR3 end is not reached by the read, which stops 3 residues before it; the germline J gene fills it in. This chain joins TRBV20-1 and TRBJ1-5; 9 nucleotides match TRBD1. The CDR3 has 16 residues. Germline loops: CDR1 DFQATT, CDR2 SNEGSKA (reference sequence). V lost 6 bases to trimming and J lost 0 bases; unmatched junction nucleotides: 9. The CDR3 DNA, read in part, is TGCAGTGCAGAAACAGGGGGCCCCTATAGCAATCAGCCC. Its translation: CSAETGGPYSNQP. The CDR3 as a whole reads CSAETGGPYSNQPQHF.

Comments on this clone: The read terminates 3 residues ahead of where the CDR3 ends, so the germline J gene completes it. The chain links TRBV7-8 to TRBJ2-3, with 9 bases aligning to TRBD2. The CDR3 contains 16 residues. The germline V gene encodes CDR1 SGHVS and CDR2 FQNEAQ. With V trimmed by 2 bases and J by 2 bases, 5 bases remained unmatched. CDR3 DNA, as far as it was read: TGTGCCAGCAGCTTACTCGCGGGAGGGATCACAGATACG. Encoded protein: CASSLLAGGITDT. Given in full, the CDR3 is CASSLLAGGITDTQYF.

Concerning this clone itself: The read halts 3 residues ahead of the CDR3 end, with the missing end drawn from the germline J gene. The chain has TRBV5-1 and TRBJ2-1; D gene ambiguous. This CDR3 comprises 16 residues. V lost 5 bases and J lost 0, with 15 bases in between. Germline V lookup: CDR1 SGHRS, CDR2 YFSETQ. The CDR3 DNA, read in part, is TGCGCCAGCAGGTCAGGCAACGGAGACTCCTACAATGAG. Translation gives CASRSGNGDSYNE. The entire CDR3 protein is CASRSGNGDSYNEQFF.

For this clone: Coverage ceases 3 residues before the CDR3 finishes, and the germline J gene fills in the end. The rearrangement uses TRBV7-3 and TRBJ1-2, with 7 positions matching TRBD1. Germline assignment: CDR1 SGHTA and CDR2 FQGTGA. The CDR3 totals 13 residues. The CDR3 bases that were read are TGTGCCAGCAGCTTCGACAGGGAGTCCGGC. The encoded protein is CASSFDRESG. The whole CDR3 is CASSFDRESGYTF.

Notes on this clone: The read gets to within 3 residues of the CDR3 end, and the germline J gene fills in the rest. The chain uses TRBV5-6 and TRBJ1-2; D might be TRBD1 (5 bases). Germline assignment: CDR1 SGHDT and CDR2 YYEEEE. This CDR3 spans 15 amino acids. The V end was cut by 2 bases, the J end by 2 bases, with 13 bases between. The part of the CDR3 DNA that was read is TGTGCCAGCAGCTTTTCGAGGGGATACAACTATGGC. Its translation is CASSFSRGYNYG. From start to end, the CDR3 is CASSFSRGYNYGYTF.

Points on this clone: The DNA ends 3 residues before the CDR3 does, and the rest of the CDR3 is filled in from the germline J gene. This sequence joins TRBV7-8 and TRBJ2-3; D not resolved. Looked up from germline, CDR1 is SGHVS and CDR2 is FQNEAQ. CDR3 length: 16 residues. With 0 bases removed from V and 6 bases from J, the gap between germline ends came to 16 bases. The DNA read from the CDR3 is TGTGCCAGCAGCTTAGCTTCCGGGTTTTTGGCTGATACG. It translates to CASSLASGFLADT. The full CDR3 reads CASSLASGFLADTQYF.

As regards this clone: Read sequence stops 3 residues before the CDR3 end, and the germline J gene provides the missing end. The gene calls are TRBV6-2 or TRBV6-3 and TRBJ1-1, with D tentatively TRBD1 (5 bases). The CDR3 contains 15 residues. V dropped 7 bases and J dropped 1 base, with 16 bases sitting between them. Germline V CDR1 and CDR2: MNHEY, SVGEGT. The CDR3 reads CASKPGGEGNTEAFF. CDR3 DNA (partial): TGTGCCAGCAAGCCGGGGGGGGAGGGGAACACTGAA.

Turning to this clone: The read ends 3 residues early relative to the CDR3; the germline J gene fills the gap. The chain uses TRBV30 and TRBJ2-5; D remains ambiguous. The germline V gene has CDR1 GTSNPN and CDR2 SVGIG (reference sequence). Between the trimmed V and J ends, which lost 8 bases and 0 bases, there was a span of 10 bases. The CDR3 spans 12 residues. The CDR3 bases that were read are TGTGCCGTTACAGAGTACCAAGAGACC. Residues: CAVTEYQET. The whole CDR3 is CAVTEYQETQYF.

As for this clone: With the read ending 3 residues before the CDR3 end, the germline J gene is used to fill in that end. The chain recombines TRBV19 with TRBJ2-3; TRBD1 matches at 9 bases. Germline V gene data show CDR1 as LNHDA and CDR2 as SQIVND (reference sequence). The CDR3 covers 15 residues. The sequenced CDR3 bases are TGTGCCAGTATCGCGGGACAGGGTCGGGGTCAGCCG. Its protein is CASIAGQGRGQP. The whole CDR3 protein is CASIAGQGRGQPQYF.

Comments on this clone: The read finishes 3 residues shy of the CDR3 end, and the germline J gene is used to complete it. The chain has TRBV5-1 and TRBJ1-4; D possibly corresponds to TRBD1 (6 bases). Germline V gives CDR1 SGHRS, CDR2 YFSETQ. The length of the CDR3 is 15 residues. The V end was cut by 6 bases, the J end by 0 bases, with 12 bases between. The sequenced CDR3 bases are TGCGCCAGCACAAACACAGGGTCAACTAATGAAAAA. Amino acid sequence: CASTNTGSTNEK. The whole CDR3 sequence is CASTNTGSTNEKLFF.

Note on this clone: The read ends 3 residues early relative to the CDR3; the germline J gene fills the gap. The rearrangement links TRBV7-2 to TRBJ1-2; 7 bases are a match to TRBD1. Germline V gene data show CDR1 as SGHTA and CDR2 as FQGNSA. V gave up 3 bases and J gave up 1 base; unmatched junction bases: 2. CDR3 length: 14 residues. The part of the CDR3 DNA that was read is TGTGCCAGCAGCTTCACAGGGGTTAACTATGGC. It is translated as CASSFTGVNYG. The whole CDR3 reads CASSFTGVNYGYTF.

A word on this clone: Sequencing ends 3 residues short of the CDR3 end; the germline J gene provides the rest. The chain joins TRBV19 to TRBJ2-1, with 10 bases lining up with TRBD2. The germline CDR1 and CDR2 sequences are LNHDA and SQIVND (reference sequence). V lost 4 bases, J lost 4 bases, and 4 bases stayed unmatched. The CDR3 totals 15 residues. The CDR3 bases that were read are TGTGCCAGTAGTACAGCGGGGGGGAGTTACAATGAG. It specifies CASSTAGGSYNE. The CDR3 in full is CASSTAGGSYNEQFF.

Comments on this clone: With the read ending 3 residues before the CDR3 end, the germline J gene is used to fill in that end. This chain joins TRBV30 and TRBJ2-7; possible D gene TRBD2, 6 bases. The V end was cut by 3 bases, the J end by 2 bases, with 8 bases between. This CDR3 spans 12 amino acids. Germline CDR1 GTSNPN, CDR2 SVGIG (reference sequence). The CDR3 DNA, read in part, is TGTGCCTGGAGGGAGGGCCCCTACGAG. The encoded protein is CAWREGPYE. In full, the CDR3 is CAWREGPYEQYF.

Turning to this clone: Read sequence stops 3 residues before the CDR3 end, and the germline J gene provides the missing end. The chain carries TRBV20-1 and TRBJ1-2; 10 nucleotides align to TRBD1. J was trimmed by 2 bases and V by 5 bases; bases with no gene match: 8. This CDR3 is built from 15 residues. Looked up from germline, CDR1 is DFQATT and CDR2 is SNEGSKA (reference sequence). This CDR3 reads CSAVDRGRRNYGYTF. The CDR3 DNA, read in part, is TGCAGTGCTGTTGACAGGGGGCGCAGAAACTATGGC.

Incomplete CDR3 DNA: TGTGCCAGCAGTCCAACAGGGGACGATGGC. Amino acids: CASSPTGDDG. The complete CDR3 protein is CASSPTGDDGYTF. This chain uses TRBV7-6 with TRBJ1-2, with 7 bases that match TRBD1. The read halts 3 residues ahead of the CDR3 end, with the missing end drawn from the germline J gene. After removal of 6 bases from V and 6 bases from J, the junction contained 7 bases not matched to a gene. CDR3 length: 13 amino acids. Germline-derived CDR1 and CDR2 are SGHVS and FNYEAQ.

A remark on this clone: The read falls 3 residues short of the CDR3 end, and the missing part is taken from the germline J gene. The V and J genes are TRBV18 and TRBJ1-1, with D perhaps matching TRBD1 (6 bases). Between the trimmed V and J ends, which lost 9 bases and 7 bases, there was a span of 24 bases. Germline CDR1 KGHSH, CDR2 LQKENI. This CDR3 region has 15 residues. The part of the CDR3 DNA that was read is TGTGCCAGTCAAAAGCAGGGGCATCAGCTAGGTGAA. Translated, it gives CASQKQGHQLGE. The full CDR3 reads CASQKQGHQLGEAFF.

Incomplete CDR3 DNA: TGTGCCAGCAGCCCTCGGGTGAACACTGAA. It specifies CASSPRVNTE. From start to end, the CDR3 is CASSPRVNTEAFF. V is TRBV7-3 and J is TRBJ1-1; D gene uncertain. The sequenced fragment ends 3 residues before the CDR3 boundary, so the rest is inferred from the germline J gene. Germline CDR1 and CDR2: SGHTA and FQGTGA. The CDR3 contains 13 residues. Trimming pared 5 bases from V and 0 bases from J, leaving 7 bases between. The whole variable domain, filled in from reference TRBV7-3 and TRBJ1-1, reads GAGVSQTPSNKVTEKGKYVELRCDPISGHTALYWYRQSLGQGPEFLIYFQGTGAADDSGLPNDRFFAVRPEGSVSTLKIQRTERGDSAVYLCASSPRVNTEAFFGQGTRLTVV.

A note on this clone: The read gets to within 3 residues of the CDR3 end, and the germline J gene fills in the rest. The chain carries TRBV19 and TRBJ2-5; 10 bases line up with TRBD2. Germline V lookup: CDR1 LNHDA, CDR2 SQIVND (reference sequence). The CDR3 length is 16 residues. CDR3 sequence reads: CASSMGAGGLTDTQYF. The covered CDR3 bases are TGTGCCAGTAGTATGGGAGCGGGGGGGCTCACAGATACC.

The CDR3 sequence is CASSKGAGGWAYTF. The sequenced CDR3 bases are TGTGCCAGCTCAAAGGGAGCGGGAGGATGGGCC. The chain joins TRBV18 to TRBJ1-2; D remains ambiguous. The missing CDR3 end, 3 residues past where the read stops, is filled in from the germline J gene. CDR1 is KGHSH, CDR2 LQKENI, per germline. This CDR3 region has 14 residues.

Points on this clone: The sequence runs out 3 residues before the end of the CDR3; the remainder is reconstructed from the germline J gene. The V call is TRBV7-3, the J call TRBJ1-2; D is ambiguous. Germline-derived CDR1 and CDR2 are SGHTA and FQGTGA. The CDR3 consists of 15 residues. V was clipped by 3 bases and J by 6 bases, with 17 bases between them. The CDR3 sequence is CASSFSKGEVNGYTF. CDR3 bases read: TGTGCCAGCAGCTTCTCAAAGGGCGAGGTGAATGGC.